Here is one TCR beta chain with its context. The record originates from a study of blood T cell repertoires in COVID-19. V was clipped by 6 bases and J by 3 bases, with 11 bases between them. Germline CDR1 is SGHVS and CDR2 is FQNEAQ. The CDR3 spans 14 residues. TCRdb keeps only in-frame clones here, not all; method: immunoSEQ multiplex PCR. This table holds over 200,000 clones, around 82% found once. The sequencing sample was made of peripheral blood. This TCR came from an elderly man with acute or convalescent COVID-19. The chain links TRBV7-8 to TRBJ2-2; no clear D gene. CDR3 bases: TGTGCCAGCAGTAGCACATACGACACCGGGGAGCTGTTTTTT. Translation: CASSSTYDTGELFF.